This passage covers 5 T cell receptor beta chains from one sample sequenced in a study of blood T cell repertoires in COVID-19. Sequencing was performed with immunoSEQ multiplex PCR; in TCRdb, only in-frame clones are kept and a portion is missing. The table records fewer than 500,000 clones, around 89% of them present only once. The sequencing sample was made of PBMCs or T cells enriched from blood (not recorded which). The receptors were sampled from a man aged 25 to 40 who had recovered from COVID-19.

This clone was found once. The rearrangement links TRBV5-1 to TRBJ1-4; TRBD1 matches 10 bases. The CDR3 extends over 16 amino acids. V was pared by 3 bases and J by 7 bases, with 9 bases of the junction left unmatched. Germline loops: CDR1 SGHRS, CDR2 YFSETQ. The CDR3 DNA reads as TGCGCCAGCAGCTCCGGAACGACAGGGGGCTTTGAAAAACTGTTTTTT. Its protein is CASSSGTTGGFEKLFF. The whole variable domain, remainder taken from reference TRBV5-1 and TRBJ1-4, is KAGVTQTPRYLIKTRGQQVTLSCSPISGHRSVSWYQQTPGQGLQFLFEYFSETQRNKGNFPGRFSGRQFSNSRSEMNVSTLELGDSALYLCASSSGTTGGFEKLFFGSGTQLSVL.

V gene TRBV19 combines with J gene TRBJ1-2; tentative D call: TRBD1 (5 bases). The CDR3 consists of 12 residues. The V and J ends lost 2 bases and 8 bases respectively, with 9 bases between them. Germline CDR1 is LNHDA and CDR2 is SQIVND (reference sequence). CDR3 region: CASSIRGRGYTF. CDR3 nucleotides: TGTGCCAGTAGTATAAGGGGTCGGGGCTACACCTTC.

V is TRBV29-1 and J is TRBJ1-2; a possible D gene is TRBD1 (6 bases). Trimming removed 4 bases at V and 6 bases at J, with 9 bases between. CDR1 and CDR2 (germline): SQVTM, ANQGSEA. The CDR3 runs to 11 residues. This chain's CDR3 is CSVVGGDGYTF. The CDR3 DNA reads as TGCAGCGTTGTAGGGGGAGATGGCTACACCTTC.

This sequence joins TRBV7-9 and TRBJ2-3, with 8 bases identical to TRBD2. The germline gives CDR1 SEHNR, CDR2 FQNEAQ (reference sequence). The CDR3 runs 16 residues. V lost 1 base to trimming and J lost 3 bases; unmatched junction nucleotides: 6. The CDR3 bases are TGTGCCAGCAGCTTAGGACTAGCGTTGGTGACAGATACGCAGTATTTT. Its protein product is CASSLGLALVTDTQYF.

The gene calls are TRBV7-9 and TRBJ1-1; no firm D call. The V and J ends lost 5 bases and 0 bases respectively, with 13 bases between them. CDR1 is SEHNR and CDR2 is FQNEAQ in the germline V gene (reference sequence). The length of the CDR3 is 15 residues. CDR3 coding DNA: TGTGCCAGCAGCCCAGGCCCGAAAGTGAACACTGAAGCTTTCTTT. Residues: CASSPGPKVNTEAFF. The whole variable domain, filled in from reference TRBV7-9 and TRBJ1-1, reads DTGVSQNPRHKITKRGQNVTFRCDPISEHNRLYWYRQTLGQGPEFLTYFQNEAQLEKSRLLSDRFSAERPKGSFSTLEIQRTEQGDSAMYLCASSPGPKVNTEAFFGQGTRLTVV.